These T cell receptor beta chains were read from a single sample in a study of T cells expressing NK-cell markers. TCRdb reanalyzed the 5' RACE reads, giving one entry per CDR3 protein sequence and no DNA. The sample totals 400,000 or so distinct CDR3 sequences; its top ten clones hold around 10%. Input material: blood T cells: a sorted CD56 or NKG2C T cell subset, CD4+ or CD8+ T cells, or bulk PBMC T cells (not recorded which). These TCRs come from a woman between 50 and 59 years old in good health. Each CDR3 is given with its conserved first and last residue. The order of the fields is J gene, V gene, CDR3 length, CDR3 protein.

J: TRBJ2-7
V: TRBV5-6
length: 14
CDR3: CASSDRGLSYEQYF

J: TRBJ2-1
V: TRBV5-1
length: 13
CDR3: CACSSGGINEQFF

J: TRBJ2-1
V: TRBV9
length: 17
CDR3: CASSGRLAGDSYNEQFF

J: TRBJ1-1
V: TRBV24-1
length: 14
CDR3: CATSPKTGGTEAFF

J: TRBJ2-4
V: TRBV30
length: 14
CDR3: CAWSEDRGVNIQYF

J: TRBJ2-5
V: TRBV9
length: 14
CDR3: CASSVDRDQETQYF

J: TRBJ2-7
V: TRBV12-5
length: 15
CDR3: CASGLSPRRGYEQYF

J: TRBJ2-5
V: TRBV12-3/TRBV12-4
length: 16
CDR3: CASSPPGGRFQETQYF

J: TRBJ2-7
V: TRBV29-1
length: 13
CDR3: CSVEVGPIGEQYF

J: TRBJ2-1
V: TRBV20-1
length: 13
CDR3: CSASREGIGEQFF

J: TRBJ1-2
V: TRBV13
length: 12
CDR3: CASSLGQLSYTF

J: TRBJ2-7
V: TRBV10-2
length: 13
CDR3: CASSGTGGSEQYF

J: TRBJ1-2
V: TRBV11-2
length: 15
CDR3: CASSIPTGRHYGYTF

J: TRBJ1-2
V: TRBV6-2/TRBV6-3
length: 13
CDR3: CASTHPGREGYTF

J: TRBJ1-2
V: TRBV29-1
length: 14
CDR3: CSVDTQTELSGYTF

J: TRBJ2-1
V: TRBV9
length: 14
CDR3: CASSSTGFINEQFF

J: TRBJ2-5
V: TRBV5-5
length: 13
CDR3: CASGDLRGETQYF

J: TRBJ2-7
V: TRBV10-3
length: 14
CDR3: CATSSGLRSYEQYF

J: TRBJ2-2
V: TRBV24-1
length: 17
CDR3: CATSDPASGRTTGELFF

J: TRBJ1-5
V: TRBV29-1
length: 15
CDR3: CSVSHGTDSNQPQHF

J: TRBJ1-2
V: TRBV30
length: 14
CDR3: CAWSKGLGNYGYTF

J: TRBJ2-3
V: TRBV9
length: 14
CDR3: CASSVRGMADTQYF

J: TRBJ2-1
V: TRBV12-3/TRBV12-4
length: 15
CDR3: CASSHPRLAGNEQFF

J: TRBJ1-2
V: TRBV5-8
length: 13
CDR3: CATIFQGSYGYTF

J: TRBJ2-1
V: TRBV7-9
length: 16
CDR3: CASSLEASSYYNEQFF

J: TRBJ2-3
V: TRBV4-2
length: 14
CDR3: CASRQTTTTDTQYF

J: TRBJ2-1
V: TRBV18
length: 15
CDR3: CASSPKDGTYNEQFF

J: TRBJ1-1
V: TRBV15
length: 15
CDR3: CATSRVRRGSTEAFF

J: TRBJ1-6
V: TRBV12-3/TRBV12-4
length: 13
CDR3: CASGTGLNSPLHF

J: TRBJ2-5
V: TRBV29-1
length: 14
CDR3: CSATPGGAVETQYF

J: TRBJ2-4
V: TRBV12-3/TRBV12-4
length: 12
CDR3: CASTRTLNIQYF

J: TRBJ2-1
V: TRBV3-1
length: 18
CDR3: CASSLGAGGFSSYNEQFF

J: TRBJ1-1
V: TRBV24-1
length: 16
CDR3: CATSDSKQGANTEAFF

J: TRBJ2-5
V: TRBV24-1
length: 15
CDR3: CATSDPRTVKETQYF

J: TRBJ2-2
V: TRBV12-3/TRBV12-4
length: 18
CDR3: CASSPDVPGLVGAGELFF

J: TRBJ2-5
V: TRBV20-1
length: 14
CDR3: CSAREEGNVWTQYF

J: TRBJ2-1
V: TRBV7-2
length: 16
CDR3: CASSLAPSGTGGVKFF

J: TRBJ2-7
V: TRBV7-9
length: 15
CDR3: CASSLWGTGKYEQYF

J: TRBJ2-2
V: TRBV28
length: 16
CDR3: CASSLTGTGRTGELFF

J: TRBJ1-2
V: TRBV5-1
length: 15
CDR3: CASSWRGQRADGYTF

J: TRBJ2-1
V: TRBV7-9
length: 15
CDR3: CASSSSGRSHGEQFF

J: TRBJ1-3
V: TRBV14
length: 15
CDR3: CASSRPGRSGNTIYF

J: TRBJ2-3
V: TRBV6-5
length: 14
CDR3: CASSFRTGPDTQYF

J: TRBJ1-2
V: TRBV6-5
length: 16
CDR3: CASSYSPGRGNYGYTF

J: TRBJ1-3
V: TRBV15
length: 14
CDR3: CATKTVNSGNTIYF

J: TRBJ2-2
V: TRBV6-2/TRBV6-3
length: 13
CDR3: CASIFANTGELFF

J: TRBJ2-7
V: TRBV15
length: 15
CDR3: CATSRDGGPGYEQYF

J: TRBJ2-2
V: TRBV9
length: 17
CDR3: CASSPLGGGWNTGELFF

J: TRBJ2-3
V: TRBV7-9
length: 15
CDR3: CASSLVVAGRDTQYF

J: TRBJ2-5
V: TRBV9
length: 15
CDR3: CASSVDSGGGETQYF

J: TRBJ1-6
V: TRBV2
length: 12
CDR3: CASSADNSPLHF

J: TRBJ1-5
V: TRBV12-3/TRBV12-4
length: 12
CDR3: CASGSGLKPQHF

J: TRBJ2-7
V: TRBV11-3
length: 12
CDR3: CASSSGRLEQYF

J: TRBJ1-4
V: TRBV20-1
length: 11
CDR3: CSARQNEKLFF